A selection of T cell receptor beta chains follows, all from one sample in a study of human T cells and chemical hapten exposure. MiXCR was run by TCRdb on the RACE reads, yielding one entry per CDR3 protein. Of roughly 130,000 distinct CDR3 sequences listed, approximately 9.5% were seen once; the top ten hold 1.5% to 2%. The sample taken for sequencing was whole blood. The receptors here all came from a male donor in good health. Some clones in this sample may be carry-over from other donors' samples. Both conserved end residues are part of each CDR3. A D gene is named only where the DNA matches it firmly. The size of a clone is reported for some rows only, either as once, few or many, or as a class for expanded clones.

v_gene	abundance	j_gene	d_gene	CDR3nt	CDR3aa
TRBV12-3/TRBV12-4	many	TRBJ1-5	.	TGTGCCAGCAGAGGTGGACAGTTCAATCAGCCCCAGCATTTT	CASRGGQFNQPQHF
TRBV6-5	few	TRBJ2-5	TRBD2	TGTGCCAGCCAAGAACTAGCGGGAGAGACCCAGTACTTC	CASQELAGETQYF
TRBV20-1	few	TRBJ1-2	.	TGCAGTGCTAGAGAATTTCAACAGGGTTTTGTAGGGGGGTATGGCTACACCTTC	CSAREFQQGFVGGYGYTF
TRBV19	.	TRBJ2-5	TRBD2	TGTGCCAGTAGTACAGGACTAGCGGAAGAGACCCAGTACTTC	CASSTGLAEETQYF
TRBV6-2/TRBV6-3	.	TRBJ1-5	.	TGTGCCAGCAAGGAGATCGGGAACTACAATCAGCCCCAGCATTTT	CASKEIGNYNQPQHF
TRBV29-1	few	TRBJ1-2	TRBD1	TGCAGCGTTGAAGATCTGAGACAGGGGGACTATGGCTACACCTTC	CSVEDLRQGDYGYTF
TRBV24-1	.	TRBJ2-1	.	TGTGCCACCAGTGATGTGACTAGGGGGGACAATGAGCAGTTCTTC	CATSDVTRGDNEQFF
TRBV12-3/TRBV12-4	.	TRBJ1-2	.	TGTGCCAGCAGACCGTGGGGACCGAACTATGGCTACACCTTC	CASRPWGPNYGYTF
TRBV18	few	TRBJ2-1	.	TGTGCCAGCTCACCACCGATGGGTCCCAGCTCCTACAATGAGCAGTTCTTC	CASSPPMGPSSYNEQFF
TRBV4-1	.	TRBJ1-6	.	TGCGCCAGCAGCCAAGATCCAGGGGAAACCTATAATTCACCCCTCCACTTT	CASSQDPGETYNSPLHF
TRBV6-5	few	TRBJ2-2	.	TGTGCCAGCAGTCCCCTGGACAACACCGGGGAGCTGTTTTTT	CASSPLDNTGELFF
TRBV3-1	.	TRBJ2-7	.	TGTGCCAGCAGCCAAGGTGTAGGACTCAGGGCCTACGAGCAGTACTTC	CASSQGVGLRAYEQYF
TRBV6-5	.	TRBJ2-5	TRBD1	TGTGCCAGCAGTTACGGGACAGGGAAAGCAGAGACCCAGTACTTC	CASSYGTGKAETQYF
TRBV6-6	many	TRBJ2-3	.	TGTGCCAGCAGTTTCCGCAACAGGCCTGCGGCCACAGATACGCAGTATTTT	CASSFRNRPAATDTQYF
TRBV29-1	few	TRBJ2-1	.	TGCAGCGTTGGAGGGCGGAATTACTACAATGAGCAGTTCTTC	CSVGGRNYYNEQFF
TRBV4-2	few	TRBJ1-1	.	TGTGCCAGCAGCCAAGGTAAGGCTGAAGCTTTCTTT	CASSQGKAEAFF